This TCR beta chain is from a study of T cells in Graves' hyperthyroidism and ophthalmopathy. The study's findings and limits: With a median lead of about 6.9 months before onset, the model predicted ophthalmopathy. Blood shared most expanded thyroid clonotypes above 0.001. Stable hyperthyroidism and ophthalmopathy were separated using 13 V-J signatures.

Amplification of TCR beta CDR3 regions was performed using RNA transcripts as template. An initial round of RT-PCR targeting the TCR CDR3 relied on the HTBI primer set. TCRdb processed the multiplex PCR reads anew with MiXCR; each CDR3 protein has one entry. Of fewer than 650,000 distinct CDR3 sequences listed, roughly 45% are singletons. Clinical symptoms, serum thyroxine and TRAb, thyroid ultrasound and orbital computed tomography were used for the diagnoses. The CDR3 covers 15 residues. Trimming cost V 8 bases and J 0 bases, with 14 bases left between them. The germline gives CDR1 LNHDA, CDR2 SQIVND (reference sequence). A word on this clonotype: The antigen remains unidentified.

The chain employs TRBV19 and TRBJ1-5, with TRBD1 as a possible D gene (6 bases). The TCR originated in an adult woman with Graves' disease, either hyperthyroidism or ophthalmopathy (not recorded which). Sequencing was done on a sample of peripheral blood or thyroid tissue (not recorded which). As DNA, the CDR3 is TGTGCCAGTCATAAAACAGGGAATAGCAATCAGCCCCAGCATTTT. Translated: CASHKTGNSNQPQHF.